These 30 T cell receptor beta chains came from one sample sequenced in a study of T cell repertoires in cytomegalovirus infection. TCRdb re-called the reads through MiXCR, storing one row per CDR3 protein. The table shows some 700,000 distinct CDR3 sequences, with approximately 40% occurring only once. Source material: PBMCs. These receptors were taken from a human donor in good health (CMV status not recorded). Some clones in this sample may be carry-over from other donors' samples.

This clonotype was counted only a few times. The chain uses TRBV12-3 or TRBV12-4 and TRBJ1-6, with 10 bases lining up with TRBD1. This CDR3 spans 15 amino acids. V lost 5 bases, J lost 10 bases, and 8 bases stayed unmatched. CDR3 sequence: CASSRDRGRGSPLHF. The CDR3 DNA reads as TGTGCCAGCAGTCGAGACAGGGGGCGCGGATCACCCCTCCACTTT.

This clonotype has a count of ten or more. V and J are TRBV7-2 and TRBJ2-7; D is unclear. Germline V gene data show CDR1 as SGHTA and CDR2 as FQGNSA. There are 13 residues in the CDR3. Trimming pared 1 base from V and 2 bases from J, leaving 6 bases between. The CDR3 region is CASSLERAYEQYF. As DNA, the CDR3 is TGTGCCAGCAGCTTAGAGAGAGCCTACGAGCAGTACTTC.

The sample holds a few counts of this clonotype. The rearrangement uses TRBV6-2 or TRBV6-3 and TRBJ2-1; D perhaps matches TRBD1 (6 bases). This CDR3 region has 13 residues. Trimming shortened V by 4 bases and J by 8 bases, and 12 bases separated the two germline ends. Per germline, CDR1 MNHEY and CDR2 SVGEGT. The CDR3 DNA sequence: TGTGCCAGCAGTTCTTACAGGGTCGATGAGCAGTTCTTC. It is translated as CASSSYRVDEQFF.

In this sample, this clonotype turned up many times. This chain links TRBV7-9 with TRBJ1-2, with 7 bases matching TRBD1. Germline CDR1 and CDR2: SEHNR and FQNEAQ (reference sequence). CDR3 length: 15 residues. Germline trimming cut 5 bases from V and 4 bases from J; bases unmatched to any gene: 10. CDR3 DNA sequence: TGTGCCAGCAGCCCAGACAGGGCCACAGTCTATGGCTACACCTTC. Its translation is CASSPDRATVYGYTF.

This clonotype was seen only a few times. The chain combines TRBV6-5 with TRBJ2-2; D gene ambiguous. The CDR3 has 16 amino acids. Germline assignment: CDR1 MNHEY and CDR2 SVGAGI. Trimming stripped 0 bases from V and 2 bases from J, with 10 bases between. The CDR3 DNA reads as TGTGCCAGCAGTTACTCCCCAACCTCAAACACCGGGGAGCTGTTTTTT. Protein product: CASSYSPTSNTGELFF.

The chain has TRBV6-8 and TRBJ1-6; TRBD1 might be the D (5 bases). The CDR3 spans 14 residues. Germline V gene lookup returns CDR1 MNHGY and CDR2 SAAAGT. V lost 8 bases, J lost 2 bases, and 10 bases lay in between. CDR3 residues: CASRGRAYNSPLHF. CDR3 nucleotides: TGTGCCAGCCGGGGGAGGGCCTATAATTCACCCCTCCACTTT.

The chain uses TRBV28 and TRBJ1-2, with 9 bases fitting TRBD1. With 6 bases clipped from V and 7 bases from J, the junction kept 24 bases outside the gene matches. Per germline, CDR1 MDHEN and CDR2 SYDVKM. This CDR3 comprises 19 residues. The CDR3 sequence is CASSPTDLQGATAATGYTF. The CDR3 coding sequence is TGTGCCAGCAGCCCTACCGATCTACAGGGGGCGACCGCAGCGACTGGCTACACCTTC.

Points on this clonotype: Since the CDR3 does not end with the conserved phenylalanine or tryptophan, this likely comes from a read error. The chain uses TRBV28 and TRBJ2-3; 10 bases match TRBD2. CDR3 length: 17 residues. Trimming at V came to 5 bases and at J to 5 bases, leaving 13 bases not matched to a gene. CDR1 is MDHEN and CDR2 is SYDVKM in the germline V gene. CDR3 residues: CASSPSGLAVMIDTQYL. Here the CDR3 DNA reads TGTGCCAGCAGTCCCTCCGGACTAGCGGTGATGATAGATACGCAGTATTTA.

The CDR3 loop is CASSQGGPPTEAFF. The CDR3 DNA is TGCGCCAGCAGCCAAGGAGGGCCGCCCACTGAAGCTTTCTTT. The gene calls are TRBV4-3 and TRBJ1-1; D is unclear. The CDR3 contains 14 residues. Germline V gene lookup returns CDR1 LGHNA and CDR2 YSLEER. V lost 1 base and J lost 4, with 10 bases in between.

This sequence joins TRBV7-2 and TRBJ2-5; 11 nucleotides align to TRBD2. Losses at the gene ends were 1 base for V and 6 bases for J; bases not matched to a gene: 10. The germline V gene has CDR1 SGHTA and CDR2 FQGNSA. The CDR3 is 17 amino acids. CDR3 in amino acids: CASSLEGTSGGGKTQYF. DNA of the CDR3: TGTGCCAGCAGCTTAGAGGGGACTAGCGGAGGGGGAAAGACCCAGTACTTC.

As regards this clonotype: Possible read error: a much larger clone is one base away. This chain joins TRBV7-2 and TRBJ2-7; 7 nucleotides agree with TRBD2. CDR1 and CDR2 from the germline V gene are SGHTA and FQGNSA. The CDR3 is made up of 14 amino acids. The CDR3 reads CASSLVGGDYDQYF. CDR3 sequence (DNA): TGTGCCAGCAGCTTAGTTGGCGGGGACTACGATCAGTACTTC.

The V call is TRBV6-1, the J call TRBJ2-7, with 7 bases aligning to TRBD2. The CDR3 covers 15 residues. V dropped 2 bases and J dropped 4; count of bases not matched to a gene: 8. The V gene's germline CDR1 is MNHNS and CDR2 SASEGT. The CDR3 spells CASSEWEGRAYEQYF. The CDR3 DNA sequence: TGTGCCAGCAGTGAATGGGAGGGCCGCGCTTACGAGCAGTACTTC.

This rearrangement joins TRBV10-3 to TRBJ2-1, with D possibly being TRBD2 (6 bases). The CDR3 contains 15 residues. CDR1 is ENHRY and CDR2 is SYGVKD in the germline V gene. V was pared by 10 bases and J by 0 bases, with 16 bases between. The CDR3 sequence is CATDGTGSSYNEQFF. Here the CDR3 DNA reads TGTGCCACCGATGGAACCGGGAGCTCCTACAATGAGCAGTTCTTC.

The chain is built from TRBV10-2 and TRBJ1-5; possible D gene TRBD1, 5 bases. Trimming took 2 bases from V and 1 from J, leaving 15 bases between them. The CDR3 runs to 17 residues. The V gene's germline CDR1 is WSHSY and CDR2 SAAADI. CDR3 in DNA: TGCGCCAGCAGTGAGGGGAAGGCCGGGACGAGCAATCAGCCCCAGCATTTT. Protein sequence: CASSEGKAGTSNQPQHF.

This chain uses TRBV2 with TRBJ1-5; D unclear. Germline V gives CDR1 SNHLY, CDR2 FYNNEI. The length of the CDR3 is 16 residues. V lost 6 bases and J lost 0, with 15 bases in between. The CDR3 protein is CASRLRHLDSNQPQHF. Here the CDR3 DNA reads TGTGCCAGCAGGCTTCGACACCTTGATAGCAATCAGCCCCAGCATTTT.

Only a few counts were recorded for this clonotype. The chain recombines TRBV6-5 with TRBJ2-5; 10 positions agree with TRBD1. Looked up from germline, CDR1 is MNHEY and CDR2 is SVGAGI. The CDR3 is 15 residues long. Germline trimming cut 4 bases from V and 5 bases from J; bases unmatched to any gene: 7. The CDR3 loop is CASSSDRGRRETQYF. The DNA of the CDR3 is TGTGCCAGCAGTTCTGACAGGGGGCGCAGGGAGACCCAGTACTTC.

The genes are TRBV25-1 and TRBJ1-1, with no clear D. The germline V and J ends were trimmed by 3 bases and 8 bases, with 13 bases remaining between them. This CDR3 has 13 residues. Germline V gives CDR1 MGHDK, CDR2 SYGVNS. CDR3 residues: CASSDPGRSEAFF. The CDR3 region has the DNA TGTGCCAGCAGTGATCCCGGACGTTCAGAAGCTTTCTTT.

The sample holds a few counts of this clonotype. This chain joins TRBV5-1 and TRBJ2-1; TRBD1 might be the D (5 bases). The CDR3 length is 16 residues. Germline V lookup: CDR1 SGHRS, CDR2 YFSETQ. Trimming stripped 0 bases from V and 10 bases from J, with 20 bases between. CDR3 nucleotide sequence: TGCGCCAGCAGCTTGGAGGGGTCTCTCCACGGTGTAGAGCAGTTCTTC. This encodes CASSLEGSLHGVEQFF.

The CDR3 coding sequence is TGTGCCAGTAGTAAGCTAGCGAGGAACACCGGGGAGCTGTTTTTT. Amino acids: CASSKLARNTGELFF. The chain recombines TRBV19 with TRBJ2-2; possible D gene TRBD2, 6 bases. The CDR3 sequence is 15 residues long. Between the trimmed V and J ends, which lost 4 bases and 1 base, there was a span of 10 bases. Germline V gene sequence: CDR1 LNHDA, CDR2 SQIVND (reference sequence).

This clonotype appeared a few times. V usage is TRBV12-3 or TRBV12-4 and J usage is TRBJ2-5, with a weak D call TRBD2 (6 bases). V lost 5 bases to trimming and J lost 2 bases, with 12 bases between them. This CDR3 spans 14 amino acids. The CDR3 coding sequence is TGTGCCAGCAGTCCGGGGACTCCTCAAGAGACCCAGTACTTC. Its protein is CASSPGTPQETQYF.

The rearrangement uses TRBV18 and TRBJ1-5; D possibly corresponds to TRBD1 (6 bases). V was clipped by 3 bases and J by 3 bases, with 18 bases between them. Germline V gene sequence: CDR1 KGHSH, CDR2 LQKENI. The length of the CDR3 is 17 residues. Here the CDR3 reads CASSPGAGGGFNQPQHF. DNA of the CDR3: TGTGCCAGCTCACCGGGGGCCGGGGGGGGCTTCAATCAGCCCCAGCATTTT.

Here the CDR3 reads CASSLGSGAYGYTF. The CDR3 DNA follows: TGTGCCAGCAGCTTAGGATCGGGGGCCTATGGCTACACCTTC. The V and J genes are TRBV7-2 and TRBJ1-2, with D perhaps TRBD1 (6 bases). The V and J ends lost 1 base and 4 bases respectively, with 10 bases between them. Germline V gene sequence: CDR1 SGHTA, CDR2 FQGNSA. This CDR3 contains 14 residues. Full variable domain (rest looked up from reference TRBV7-2 and TRBJ1-2): GAGVSQSPSNKVTEKGKDVELRCDPISGHTALYWYRQSLGQGLEFLIYFQGNSAPDKSGLPSDRFSAERTGGSVSTLTIQRTQQEDSAVYLCASSLGSGAYGYTFGSGTRLTVV.

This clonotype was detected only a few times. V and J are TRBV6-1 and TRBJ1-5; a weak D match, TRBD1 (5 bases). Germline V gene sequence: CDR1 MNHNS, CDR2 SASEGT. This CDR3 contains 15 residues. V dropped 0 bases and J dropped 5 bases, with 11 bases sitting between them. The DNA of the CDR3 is TGTGCCAGCAGTGAAGCGGGAGGGGAGTATCAGCCCCAGCATTTT. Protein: CASSEAGGEYQPQHF.

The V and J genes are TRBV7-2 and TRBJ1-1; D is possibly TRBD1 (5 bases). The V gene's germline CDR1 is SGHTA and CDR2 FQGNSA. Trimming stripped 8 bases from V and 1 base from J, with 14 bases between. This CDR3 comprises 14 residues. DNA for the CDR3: TGTGCCAGCGGCCCGGAGGGGTGGAACACTGAAGCTTTCTTT. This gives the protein CASGPEGWNTEAFF.

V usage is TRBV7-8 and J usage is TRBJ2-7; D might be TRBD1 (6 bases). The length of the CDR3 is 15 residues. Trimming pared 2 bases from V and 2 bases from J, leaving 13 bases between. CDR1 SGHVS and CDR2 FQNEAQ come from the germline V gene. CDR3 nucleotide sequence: TGTGCCAGCAGCTTACTCGGGACAACTACCTACGAGCAGTACTTC. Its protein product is CASSLLGTTTYEQYF. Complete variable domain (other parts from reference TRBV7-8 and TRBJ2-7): GAGVSQSPRYKVAKRGQDVALRCDPISGHVSLFWYQQALGQGPEFLTYFQNEAQLDKSGLPSDRFFAERPEGSVSTLKIQRTQQEDSAVYLCASSLLGTTTYEQYFGPGTRLTVT.

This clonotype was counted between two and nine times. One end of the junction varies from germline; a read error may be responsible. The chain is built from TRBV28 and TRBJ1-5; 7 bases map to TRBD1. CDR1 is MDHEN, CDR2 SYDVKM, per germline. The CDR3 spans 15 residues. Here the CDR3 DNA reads TGTGCCAGCAATTTAGACCGGGACAGTTATCAGCCCCAGCATTTT. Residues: CASNLDRDSYQPQHF.

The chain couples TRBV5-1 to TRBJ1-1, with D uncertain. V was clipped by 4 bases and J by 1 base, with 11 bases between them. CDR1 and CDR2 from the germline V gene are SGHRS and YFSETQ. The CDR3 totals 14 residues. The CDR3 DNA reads TGCGCCAGCAGCCAGACAACACAGAACACTGAAGCTTTCTTT. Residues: CASSQTTQNTEAFF.

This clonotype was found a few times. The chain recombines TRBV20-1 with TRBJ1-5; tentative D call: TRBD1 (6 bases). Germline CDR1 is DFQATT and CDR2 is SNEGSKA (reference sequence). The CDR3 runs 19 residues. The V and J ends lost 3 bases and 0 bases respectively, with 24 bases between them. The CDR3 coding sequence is TGCAGTGCTAGCACGGGGACCGGGAGGGGGGGTTATAGCAATCAGCCCCAGCATTTT. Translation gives CSASTGTGRGGYSNQPQHF.

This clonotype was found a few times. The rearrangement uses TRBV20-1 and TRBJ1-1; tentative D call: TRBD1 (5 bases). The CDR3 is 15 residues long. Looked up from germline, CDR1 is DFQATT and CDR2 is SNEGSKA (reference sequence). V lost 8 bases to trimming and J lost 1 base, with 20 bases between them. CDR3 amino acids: CSSRDLGAPNTEAFF. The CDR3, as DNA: TGCAGTTCACGGGACCTAGGGGCCCCGAACACTGAAGCTTTCTTT.

This CDR3 reads CASSFEGPLSGGQPQHF. CDR3 DNA: TGTGCCAGCAGTTTTGAGGGGCCCCTTTCGGGGGGGCAGCCCCAGCATTTT. This chain links TRBV28 with TRBJ1-5; TRBD1 is a possible D gene (5 bases). Germline loops: CDR1 MDHEN, CDR2 SYDVKM. Trimming removed 3 bases at V and 7 bases at J, with 22 bases between. The CDR3 covers 17 residues.